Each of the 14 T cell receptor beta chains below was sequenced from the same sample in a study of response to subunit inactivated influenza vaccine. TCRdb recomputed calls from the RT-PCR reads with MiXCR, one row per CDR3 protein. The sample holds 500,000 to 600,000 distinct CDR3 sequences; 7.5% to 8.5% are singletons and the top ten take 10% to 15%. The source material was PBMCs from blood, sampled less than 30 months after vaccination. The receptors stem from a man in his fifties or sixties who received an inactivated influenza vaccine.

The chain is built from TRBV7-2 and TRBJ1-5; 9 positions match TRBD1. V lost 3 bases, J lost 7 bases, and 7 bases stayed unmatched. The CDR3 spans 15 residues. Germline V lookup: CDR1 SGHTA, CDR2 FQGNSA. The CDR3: CASSFTGGGRQPQHF. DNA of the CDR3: TGTGCCAGCAGCTTTACAGGGGGCGGCCGGCAGCCCCAGCATTTT.

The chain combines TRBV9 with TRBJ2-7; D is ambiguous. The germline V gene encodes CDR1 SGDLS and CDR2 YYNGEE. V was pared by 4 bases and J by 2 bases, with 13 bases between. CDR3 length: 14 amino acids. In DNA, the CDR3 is TGTGCCAGCAGCCCATGGGCGGCTACCTACGAGCAGTACTTC. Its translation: CASSPWAATYEQYF. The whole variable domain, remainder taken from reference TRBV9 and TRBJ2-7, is DSGVTQTPKHLITATGQRVTLRCSPRSGDLSVYWYQQSLDQGLQFLIQYYNGEERAKGNILERFSAQQFPDLHSELNLSSLELGDSALYFCASSPWAATYEQYFGPGTRLTVT.

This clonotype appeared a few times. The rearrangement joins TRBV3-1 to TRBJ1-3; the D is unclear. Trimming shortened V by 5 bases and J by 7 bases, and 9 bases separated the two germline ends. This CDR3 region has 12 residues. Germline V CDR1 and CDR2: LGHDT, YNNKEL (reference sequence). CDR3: CASSFVRNTIYF. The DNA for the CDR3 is TGTGCCAGCAGCTTTGTACGCAACACCATATATTTT.

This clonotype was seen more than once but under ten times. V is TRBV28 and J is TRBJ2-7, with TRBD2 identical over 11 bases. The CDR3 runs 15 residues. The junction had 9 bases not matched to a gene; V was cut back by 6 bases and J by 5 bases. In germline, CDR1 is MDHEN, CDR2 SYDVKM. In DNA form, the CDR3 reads TGTGCCAGCAGACCATTAGCGGGAGGGCTCGACGAGCAGTACTTC. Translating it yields CASRPLAGGLDEQYF.

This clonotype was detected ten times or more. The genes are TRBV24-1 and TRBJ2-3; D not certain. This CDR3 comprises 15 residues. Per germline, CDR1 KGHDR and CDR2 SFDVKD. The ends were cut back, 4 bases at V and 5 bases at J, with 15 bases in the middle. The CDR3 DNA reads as TGTGCCACCAGTGACCCCTCATACTCTGGAGATACGCAGTATTTT. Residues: CATSDPSYSGDTQYF.

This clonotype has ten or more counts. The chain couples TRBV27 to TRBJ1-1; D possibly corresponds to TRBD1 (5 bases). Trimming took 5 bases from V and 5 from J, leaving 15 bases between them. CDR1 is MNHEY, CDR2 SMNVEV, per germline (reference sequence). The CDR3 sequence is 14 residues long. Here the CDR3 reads CASSLTVTGTEAFF. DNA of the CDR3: TGTGCCAGCAGTCTGACAGTAACGGGGACTGAAGCTTTCTTT.

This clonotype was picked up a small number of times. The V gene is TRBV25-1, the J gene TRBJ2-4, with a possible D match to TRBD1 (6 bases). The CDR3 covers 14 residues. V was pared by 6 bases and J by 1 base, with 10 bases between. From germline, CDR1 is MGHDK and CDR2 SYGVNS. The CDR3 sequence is CASSRTGAKNIQYF. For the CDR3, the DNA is TGTGCCAGCAGCCGAACAGGGGCCAAAAACATTCAGTACTTC. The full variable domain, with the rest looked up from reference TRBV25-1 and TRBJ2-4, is EADIYQTPRYLVIGTGKKITLECSQTMGHDKMYWYQQDPGMELHLIHYSYGVNSTEKGDLSSESTVSRIRTEHFPLTLESARPSHTSQYLCASSRTGAKNIQYFGAGTRLSVL.

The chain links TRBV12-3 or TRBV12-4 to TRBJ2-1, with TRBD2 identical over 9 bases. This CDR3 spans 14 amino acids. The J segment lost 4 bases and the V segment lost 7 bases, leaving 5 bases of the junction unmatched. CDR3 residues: CASTPSGAYNEQFF. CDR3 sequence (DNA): TGTGCCAGCACGCCTAGCGGGGCATACAATGAGCAGTTCTTC.

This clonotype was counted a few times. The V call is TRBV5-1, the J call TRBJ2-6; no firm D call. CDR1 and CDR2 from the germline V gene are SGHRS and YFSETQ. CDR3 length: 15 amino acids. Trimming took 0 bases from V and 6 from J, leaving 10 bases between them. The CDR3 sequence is CASSLASVEANVLTF. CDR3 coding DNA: TGCGCCAGCAGCTTGGCAAGTGTTGAGGCCAACGTCCTGACTTTC.

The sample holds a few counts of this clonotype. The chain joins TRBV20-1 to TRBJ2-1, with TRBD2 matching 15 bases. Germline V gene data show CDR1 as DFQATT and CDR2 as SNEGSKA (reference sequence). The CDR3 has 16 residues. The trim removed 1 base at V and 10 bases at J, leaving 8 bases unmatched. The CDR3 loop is CSARGTSGRATLEQFF. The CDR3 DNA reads TGCAGTGCTAGAGGGACTAGCGGGAGGGCTACCCTAGAGCAGTTCTTC.

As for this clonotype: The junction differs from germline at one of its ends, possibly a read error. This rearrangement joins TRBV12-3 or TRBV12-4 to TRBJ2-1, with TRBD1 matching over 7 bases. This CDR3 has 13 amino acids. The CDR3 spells CASSPVQGIANSF. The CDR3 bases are TGTGCCAGCAGTCCAGTACAGGGGATCGCTAACTCCTTC.

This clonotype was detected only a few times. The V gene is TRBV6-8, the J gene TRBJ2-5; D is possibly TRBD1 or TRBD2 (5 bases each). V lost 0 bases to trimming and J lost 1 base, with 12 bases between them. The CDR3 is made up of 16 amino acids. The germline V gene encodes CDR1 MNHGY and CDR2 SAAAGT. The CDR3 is CASSYSGREFQETQYF. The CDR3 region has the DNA TGTGCCAGCAGTTACTCAGGCAGGGAGTTCCAAGAGACCCAGTACTTC.

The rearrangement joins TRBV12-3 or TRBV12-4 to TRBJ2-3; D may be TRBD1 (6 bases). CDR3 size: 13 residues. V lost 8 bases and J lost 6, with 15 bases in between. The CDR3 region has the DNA TGTGCCAGCCGAAGAGGGGGTACGGATACGCAGTATTTT. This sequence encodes CASRRGGTDTQYF.

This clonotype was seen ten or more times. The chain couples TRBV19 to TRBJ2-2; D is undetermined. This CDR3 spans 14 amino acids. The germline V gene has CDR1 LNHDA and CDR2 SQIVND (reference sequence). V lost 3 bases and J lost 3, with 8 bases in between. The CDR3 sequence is CASSIGLHTGELFF. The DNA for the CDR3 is TGTGCCAGTAGTATCGGGCTGCACACCGGGGAGCTGTTTTTT. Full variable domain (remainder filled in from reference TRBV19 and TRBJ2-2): DGGITQSPKYLFRKEGQNVTLSCEQNLNHDAMYWYRQDPGQGLRLIYYSQIVNDFQKGDIAEGYSVSREKKESFPLTVTSAQKNPTAFYLCASSIGLHTGELFFGEGSRLTVL.